Each of the 6 T cell receptor beta chains below was sequenced from the same sample in a study of cytomegalovirus exposure and HLA in healthy donors. The primer mix had 60 Vbeta and 13 Jbeta primers. Only in-frame clones appear in the TCRdb table, and some are missing; sequencing was by immunoSEQ multiplex PCR. The sample has roughly 200,000 clones, over 70% seen once; the top ten hold about 2.7%. The sample consisted of PBMCs. These receptors were taken from a male donor in good health and CMV-seronegative.

The V and J genes are TRBV30 and TRBJ1-5, with D tentatively TRBD1 (6 bases). Deletions cut 0 bases from V and 6 bases from J, with 15 bases between. The CDR3 is made up of 15 amino acids. Germline V gene sequence: CDR1 GTSNPN, CDR2 SVGIG (reference sequence). In DNA, the CDR3 is TGTGCCTGGAGTGTCGGCACACAGGGTTTTCAGCCCCAGCATTTT. Translation: CAWSVGTQGFQPQHF.

The chain has TRBV9 and TRBJ1-5; D gene uncertain. The germline V gene encodes CDR1 SGDLS and CDR2 YYNGEE. This CDR3 is 13 amino acids long. The V end lost 0 bases, the J end lost 5 bases, and 6 bases lay between the germline ends. CDR3 in amino acids: CASSVAGYQPQHF. CDR3 nucleotides: TGTGCCAGCAGCGTAGCGGGTTATCAGCCCCAGCATTTT.

J is TRBJ1-2 and V is TRBV11-2, with TRBD1 as a possible D gene (5 bases). The germline gives CDR1 SGHAT, CDR2 FQNNGV. Trimming left V 6 bases short and J 3 bases short, with 17 bases between. There are 15 residues in the CDR3. The CDR3 region has the DNA TGTGCCAGCAGATCACCCGGTGGCAGGGACTATGGCTACACCTTC. Translated, it gives CASRSPGGRDYGYTF. Together with reference TRBV11-2 and TRBJ1-2, the CDR3 gives the full variable domain: EAGVAQSPRYKIIEKRQSVAFWCNPISGHATLYWYQQILGQGPKLLIQFQNNGVVDDSQLPKDRFSAERLKGVDSTLKIQPAKLEDSAVYLCASRSPGGRDYGYTFGSGTRLTVV.

The chain combines TRBV4-2 with TRBJ2-1; 13 bases match TRBD2. The trim removed 0 bases at V and 8 bases at J, leaving 10 bases unmatched. The CDR3 sequence is 18 residues long. The germline V gene has CDR1 LGHNA and CDR2 YNFKEQ. The CDR3 nucleotides read TGTGCCAGCAGCCAAGACCCCGGGACTAGCGGGATTCGGGATGAGCAGTTCTTC. Residues: CASSQDPGTSGIRDEQFF.

The chain couples TRBV28 to TRBJ1-3; weak D call: TRBD1 (5 bases). V lost 4 bases and J 9 bases, leaving 19 bases between the germline ends. Germline-derived CDR1 and CDR2 are MDHEN and SYDVKM. The CDR3 contains 15 residues. CDR3 sequence (DNA): TGTGCCAGCAGTTCTCTCGGGGGTTATCCTAGCACCATATATTTT. It encodes CASSSLGGYPSTIYF.

This clone appeared a few times. CDR3 sequence (DNA): TGTGCCAGCAGTTTCGGGAGGGTCGTAAACACTGAAGCTTTCTTT. Its translation: CASSFGRVVNTEAFF. The V call is TRBV27, the J call TRBJ1-1; D is unclear. CDR3 size: 15 residues. V was cut by 3 bases and J by 2 bases, with 13 bases left in between. Germline V gene data show CDR1 as MNHEY and CDR2 as SMNVEV (reference sequence).